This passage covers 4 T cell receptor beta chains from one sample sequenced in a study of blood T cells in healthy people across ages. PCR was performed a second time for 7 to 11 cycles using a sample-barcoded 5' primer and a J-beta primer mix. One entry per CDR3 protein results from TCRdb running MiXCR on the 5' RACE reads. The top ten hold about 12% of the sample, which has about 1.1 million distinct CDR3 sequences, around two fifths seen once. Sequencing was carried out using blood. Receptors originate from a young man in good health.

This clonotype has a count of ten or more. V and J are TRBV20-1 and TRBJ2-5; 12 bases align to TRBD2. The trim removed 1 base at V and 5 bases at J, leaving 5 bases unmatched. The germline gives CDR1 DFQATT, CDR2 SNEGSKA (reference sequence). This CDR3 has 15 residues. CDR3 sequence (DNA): TGCAGTGCTAGAGGACTAGCGGGGGATAGTGAGACCCAGTACTTC. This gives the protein CSARGLAGDSETQYF.

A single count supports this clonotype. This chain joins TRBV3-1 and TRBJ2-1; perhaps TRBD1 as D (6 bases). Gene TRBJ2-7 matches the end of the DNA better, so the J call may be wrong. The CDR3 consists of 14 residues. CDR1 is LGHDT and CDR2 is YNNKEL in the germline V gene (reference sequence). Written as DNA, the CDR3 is TGTGCCAGCAGCCAAGAGTGGGGGCCCTACGAGCAGTACTTC. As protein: CASSQEWGPYEQYF.

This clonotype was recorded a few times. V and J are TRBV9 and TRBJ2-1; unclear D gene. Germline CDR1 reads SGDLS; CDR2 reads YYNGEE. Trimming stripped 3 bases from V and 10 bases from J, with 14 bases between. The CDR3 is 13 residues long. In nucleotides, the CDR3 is TGTGCCAGCAGCGACCTCCGGAAGTCGGAGCAGTTCTTC. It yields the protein CASSDLRKSEQFF.

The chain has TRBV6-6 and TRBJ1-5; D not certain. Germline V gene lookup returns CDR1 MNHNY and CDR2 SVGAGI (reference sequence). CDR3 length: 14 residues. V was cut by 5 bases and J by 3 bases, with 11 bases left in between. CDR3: CASSPEWPNQPQHF. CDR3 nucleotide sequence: TGTGCCAGCAGTCCCGAGTGGCCCAATCAGCCCCAGCATTTT.